The T cell receptor (beta chain) described here comes from a study of T cell responses to AZD1222 COVID-19 vaccine. Study outcomes and limitations: Donors skewed white British and female; clonal diversity was possibly underestimated. Following two doses of AZD1222, Spike-specific TCR breadth and depth rose. A reported finding is that nearly half of spike-specific TCRs target unmutated variant regions.

The V end lost 6 bases, the J end lost 5 bases, and 21 bases lay between the germline ends. Germline V CDR1 and CDR2: MDHEN, SYDVKM. The length of the CDR3 is 16 residues. TCRdb's copy holds only in-frame clones and misses some; the assay was immunoSEQ multiplex PCR. Here the sample spans approximately 100,000 clones, approximately 90% being singletons. This clone was picked up a small number of times. The target antigen is unknown. The study pooled second doses at about 4 or about 12 weeks. The chain carries TRBV28 and TRBJ2-3; tentatively, D is TRBD2 (7 bases). This receptor was identified in an adult who received the AZD1222 COVID-19 vaccine. The sequencing used peripheral blood, collected 28 days after the second AZD1222 dose. This chain's CDR3 is CASSPGSAGAVDTQYF. CDR3 sequence (DNA): TGTGCCAGCAGCCCCGGAAGTGCGGGGGCCGTAGATACGCAGTATTTT.